This entry concerns a single T cell receptor beta chain. Per the authors' pipeline: Estimation of nucleated cell counts was performed using reference gene primer amplification. Repertoires were generated with immunoSEQ multiplex PCR, while TCRdb's copy carries only in-frame clones and drops some. That table furnishes V, J and clone size, whereas the DNA furnished D and trimming. The sample has roughly 190,000 clones, around 83% seen once. The source of the sample is a study of blood T cell repertoires in COVID-19. Across the study: Sites in the United States, Italy and Spain provided acute and convalescent COVID-19 samples. T cells, B-cell-depleted T cells, or PBMCs supplied cDNA or gDNA.

V was pared by 3 bases and J by 4 bases, with 5 bases of the junction left unmatched. There are 16 residues in the CDR3. CDR1 and CDR2 from the germline V gene are SGHTA and FQGNSA. The sequencing input was peripheral blood. The TCR sequence derives from a man in his fifties or sixties with active or convalescent COVID-19. V usage is TRBV7-2 and J usage is TRBJ2-1; TRBD2 matches at 11 bases. CDR3 bases: TGTGCCAGCAGCTTGACTAGCGGGACCCGATACAATGAGCAGTTCTTC. This encodes CASSLTSGTRYNEQFF.